The clone carrying this T cell receptor (beta chain) was seen at least ten times. CDR1 is LGHNA and CDR2 is YSLEER in the germline V gene. V lost 4 bases and J 2 bases, leaving 11 bases between the germline ends. The CDR3 runs to 14 residues. This record comes from a study of molecular identifiers for immune sequencing clone quantification. TCRdb passed the PCR reads through MiXCR, listing each CDR3 protein once. The table has 79,000 or so distinct CDR3 sequences, 20% to 25% seen once; the top ten hold approximately 0.78%. The chain is built from TRBV4-3 and TRBJ1-1; D not certain. This sequence was found in a human donor in good health. Some libraries in this study had Jurkat cell RNA spiked in. The sample was naive CD8+ T cells from blood, with Jurkat cell RNA spiked in. The subset is: FACS-sorted CD8+CD4-CCR7+CD45RA+ naive T cells. As DNA, the CDR3 is TGCGCCAGCAGCCCACTTGTAGGAAACACTGAAGCTTTCTTT. Its protein product is CASSPLVGNTEAFF.